These 23 T cell receptor beta chains share one sample of origin, sequenced in a study of cytomegalovirus exposure and HLA in healthy donors. The study ran its PCR with 60 Vbeta and 13 Jbeta primers. Assay used: immunoSEQ multiplex PCR; TCRdb lists only in-frame clones, some missing. Among about 140,000 clones, 75% to 90% were seen once, and the ten largest hold 1.2%. Material: PBMCs. The receptors were gathered from a female donor in good health and CMV-seronegative.

The V call is TRBV2, the J call TRBJ2-1; 8 bases align to TRBD1. The ends lost 6 bases at V and 0 bases at J; junction bases unmatched: 7. Germline values: CDR1 SNHLY, CDR2 FYNNEI. The CDR3 extends over 16 amino acids. The CDR3 here is CASRGQGASSYNEQFF. The CDR3 bases are TGTGCCAGCAGGGGGCAGGGGGCCAGCTCCTACAATGAGCAGTTCTTC. The full variable domain, its missing parts supplied by reference TRBV2 and TRBJ2-1, is EPEVTQTPSHQVTQMGQEVILRCVPISNHLYFYWYRQILGQKVEFLVSFYNNEISEKSEIFDDQFSVERPDGSNFTLKIRSTKLEDSAMYFCASRGQGASSYNEQFFGPGTRLTVL.

There are a few counts of this clone. J is TRBJ2-1 and V is TRBV9; D ambiguous. The CDR3 has 15 amino acids. Germline CDR1 and CDR2: SGDLS and YYNGEE. Trimming took 3 bases from V and 4 from J, leaving 14 bases between them. The CDR3, as DNA: TGTGCCAGCAGCGGAGCGAGCGTGATTTACAATGAGCAGTTCTTC. The encoded protein is CASSGASVIYNEQFF.

The chain uses TRBV5-6 and TRBJ1-4, with TRBD1 matching 7 bases. CDR1 and CDR2 (germline): SGHDT, YYEEEE. The CDR3 has 16 amino acids. V lost 0 bases and J lost 3; bases outside the gene matches: 5. The CDR3 reads CASSLGATGANEKLFF. Written as DNA, the CDR3 is TGTGCCAGCAGCTTGGGAGCCACAGGGGCTAATGAAAAACTGTTTTTT. Drawing the rest from reference TRBV5-6 and TRBJ1-4, the complete variable domain is DAGVTQSPTHLIKTRGQQVTLRCSPKSGHDTVSWYQQALGQGPQFIFQYYEEEERQRGNFPDRFSGHQFPNYSSELNVNALLLGDSALYLCASSLGATGANEKLFFGSGTQLSVL.

V is TRBV19 and J is TRBJ1-3, with D unresolved. V was clipped by 8 bases and J by 4 bases, with 12 bases between them. Germline V gene lookup returns CDR1 LNHDA and CDR2 SQIVND (reference sequence). There are 13 residues in the CDR3. The CDR3 is CASGEATGNTIYF. CDR3 coding DNA: TGTGCCAGTGGCGAAGCGACGGGAAACACCATATATTTT.

The genes are TRBV15 and TRBJ1-1, with 7 bases that match TRBD1. Trimming cost V 0 bases and J 0 bases; bases outside gene matches: 10. CDR1 and CDR2 (germline): LNHNV, YYDKDF (reference sequence). The CDR3 consists of 18 residues. As DNA, the CDR3 is TGTGCCACCAGCAGAGATCGTTTTGCCAGGGGGATGAACACTGAAGCTTTCTTT. This codes for CATSRDRFARGMNTEAFF.

V is TRBV6-8 and J is TRBJ1-3; 9 nucleotides line up with TRBD1. J lost 2 bases, V lost 6 bases, and 5 bases had no gene match. This CDR3 is built from 15 residues. Germline V gene data show CDR1 as MNHGY and CDR2 as SAAAGT. The chain's CDR3 is CASSRGDRAGNTIYF. CDR3 DNA sequence: TGTGCCAGCAGCCGCGGGGACAGGGCTGGAAACACCATATATTTT.

This chain joins TRBV19 and TRBJ1-5; unclear D gene. The V end lost 5 bases, the J end lost 0 bases, and 11 bases lay between the germline ends. The CDR3 totals 15 residues. Germline CDR1 reads LNHDA; CDR2 reads SQIVND (reference sequence). Written as DNA, the CDR3 is TGTGCCAGTAGTCCCCGGACTGATAGCAATCAGCCCCAGCATTTT. Protein sequence: CASSPRTDSNQPQHF.

DNA of the CDR3: TGTGCCAGCAGCTTAGTGGCGGGAGGGCCTAACGAGCAGTACTTC. As protein: CASSLVAGGPNEQYF. The chain employs TRBV13 and TRBJ2-7; the match to TRBD2 covers 9 bases. Per the germline V gene, CDR1 is PRHDT and CDR2 is FYEKMQ (reference sequence). The J segment lost 5 bases and the V segment lost 1 base, leaving 6 bases of the junction unmatched. The CDR3 is made up of 15 amino acids.

This chain links TRBV9 with TRBJ2-2, with D perhaps matching TRBD2 (5 bases). This CDR3 is 15 amino acids long. V lost 3 bases and J 6 bases, leaving 15 bases between the germline ends. Germline CDR1 reads SGDLS; CDR2 reads YYNGEE. CDR3 nucleotides: TGTGCCAGCAGCGGGATCCGGGGATCGTCCGGGGAGCTGTTTTTT. Encoded protein: CASSGIRGSSGELFF.

The rearrangement links TRBV5-6 to TRBJ2-7; 8 nucleotides align to TRBD1. Germline V lookup: CDR1 SGHDT, CDR2 YYEEEE. V gave up 4 bases and J gave up 4 bases; unmatched junction bases: 4. The CDR3 has 13 amino acids. CDR3 DNA sequence: TGTGCCAGCAGCCCCCAGGGGGCATACGAGCAGTACTTC. Protein: CASSPQGAYEQYF.

V gene TRBV6-1 combines with J gene TRBJ2-1; D is possibly TRBD2 (6 bases). The germline V and J ends were trimmed by 5 bases and 0 bases, with 8 bases remaining between them. Germline V gives CDR1 MNHNS, CDR2 SASEGT. CDR3 length: 14 amino acids. CDR3 coding DNA: TGTGCCAGCAGTCAGACTAGCTCCTACAATGAGCAGTTCTTC. It translates to CASSQTSSYNEQFF.

The V call is TRBV28, the J call TRBJ2-7, with D unclear. Germline CDR1 MDHEN, CDR2 SYDVKM. This CDR3 region has 14 residues. V was trimmed by 2 bases and J by 0 bases, leaving 8 bases between them. The CDR3 here is CASSLRLISYEQYF. CDR3 nucleotides: TGTGCCAGCAGTTTAAGACTGATCTCCTACGAGCAGTACTTC. The full variable domain, with the rest looked up from reference TRBV28 and TRBJ2-7, is DVKVTQSSRYLVKRTGEKVFLECVQDMDHENMFWYRQDPGLGLRLIYFSYDVKMKEKGDIPEGYSVSREKKERFSLILESASTNQTSMYLCASSLRLISYEQYFGPGTRLTVT.

This chain uses TRBV29-1 with TRBJ1-1; 11 bases fit TRBD1. This CDR3 region has 17 residues. Germline CDR1 SQVTM, CDR2 ANQGSEA. V was pared by 4 bases and J by 0 bases, with 10 bases of the junction left unmatched. CDR3 sequence reads: CSVGTGGSVNVNTEAFF. CDR3 DNA sequence: TGCAGCGTTGGGACAGGGGGCAGCGTTAATGTGAACACTGAAGCTTTCTTT.

In nucleotides, the CDR3 is TGTGCCAGCAGTCCCCCGGACAGGGCGAGGAACACTGAAGCTTTCTTT. Translating gives CASSPPDRARNTEAFF. The genes are TRBV27 and TRBJ1-1; 8 positions agree with TRBD1. Germline CDR1 and CDR2: MNHEY and SMNVEV (reference sequence). V gave up 5 bases and J gave up 1 base; unmatched junction bases: 9. This CDR3 has 16 amino acids.

The rearrangement links TRBV27 to TRBJ2-6; possible D gene TRBD2, 5 bases. The CDR3 is 15 amino acids. The germline V and J ends were trimmed by 3 bases and 2 bases, with 8 bases remaining between them. Germline CDR1 and CDR2: MNHEY and SMNVEV (reference sequence). CDR3 residues: CASSFARAGANVLTF. CDR3 DNA sequence: TGTGCCAGCAGTTTCGCGAGGGCTGGGGCCAACGTCCTGACTTTC.

The chain employs TRBV9 and TRBJ2-5; D may be TRBD1 (6 bases). From germline, CDR1 is SGDLS and CDR2 YYNGEE. V lost 4 bases and J 4 bases, leaving 14 bases between the germline ends. CDR3 length: 14 residues. The CDR3 DNA is TGTGCCAGCAGCCCCATTCAGGGGCCAGAGACCCAGTACTTC. Its protein is CASSPIQGPETQYF.

V is TRBV30 and J is TRBJ2-7; 11 positions agree with TRBD1. Germline CDR1 and CDR2: GTSNPN and SVGIG (reference sequence). The CDR3 is 13 amino acids. Trimming at V came to 1 base and at J to 7 bases, leaving 3 bases not matched to a gene. The CDR3: CAWSDGQGAEQYF. The CDR3 DNA is TGTGCCTGGAGTGACGGACAGGGGGCGGAGCAGTACTTC. The variable domain in full, with the rest retrieved from reference TRBV30 and TRBJ2-7, is SQTIHQWPATLVQPVGSPLSLECTVEGTSNPNLYWYRQAAGRGLQLLFYSVGIGQISSEVPQNLSASRPQDRQFILSSKKLLLSDSGFYLCAWSDGQGAEQYFGPGTRLTVT.

The chain uses TRBV10-3 and TRBJ2-7; the D gene is possibly TRBD2 (6 bases). The CDR3 sequence is 13 residues long. V lost 8 bases, J lost 5 bases, and 16 bases lay in between. Germline loops: CDR1 ENHRY, CDR2 SYGVKD. The CDR3, as DNA: TGTGCCATCTCCCCGACTAGTGCCCACGAGCAGTACTTC. It codes for CAISPTSAHEQYF.

The gene calls are TRBV6-1 and TRBJ1-5; 10 bases agree with TRBD1. This CDR3 has 15 residues. Germline V lookup: CDR1 MNHNS, CDR2 SASEGT. V trimming: 7 bases; J trimming: 6 bases; junction bases outside the gene matches: 9. The CDR3 spells CASKPDRGLTQPQHF. For the CDR3, the DNA is TGTGCCAGCAAACCCGACAGGGGGCTTACTCAGCCCCAGCATTTT.

The sample holds many counts of this clone. The chain links TRBV11-2 to TRBJ2-7; 10 positions match TRBD1. This CDR3 is built from 14 residues. V lost 5 bases, J lost 6 bases, and 7 bases stayed unmatched. In germline, CDR1 is SGHAT, CDR2 FQNNGV. The CDR3 DNA is TGTGCCAGCAGCCGTCAACGGGACAGGGGCGAGCAGTACTTC. Its translation is CASSRQRDRGEQYF.

The chain joins TRBV5-6 to TRBJ1-2; maybe TRBD1 (6 bases). V lost 0 bases and J 7 bases, leaving 7 bases between the germline ends. CDR1 and CDR2 (germline): SGHDT, YYEEEE. This CDR3 spans 12 amino acids. The CDR3 protein is CASSLDRAGYTF. The CDR3, as DNA: TGTGCCAGCAGCTTGGACAGGGCTGGCTACACCTTC.

V and J are TRBV6-1 and TRBJ1-2; 9 nucleotides line up with TRBD1. Germline values: CDR1 MNHNS, CDR2 SASEGT. V dropped 4 bases and J dropped 8; count of bases not matched to a gene: 8. This CDR3 is 14 amino acids long. Here the CDR3 DNA reads TGTGCCAGCAGTGTGGGACAGGGAAAGTACGGCTACACCTTC. Protein sequence: CASSVGQGKYGYTF.

The V and J genes are TRBV4-1 and TRBJ2-5; 7 nucleotides align to TRBD2. J lost 5 bases, V lost 0 bases, and 3 bases had no gene match. CDR1 is MGHRA, CDR2 YSYEKL, per germline. The CDR3 has 14 amino acids. The chain's CDR3 is CASSQEGGLETQYF. The CDR3 bases are TGCGCCAGCAGCCAAGAGGGGGGGTTGGAGACCCAGTACTTC.